Listed here are 21 T cell receptor beta chains from one sample, sequenced in a study of T cell repertoires in cytomegalovirus infection (dated by TCRdb to about 2019). The run used an Illumina HiSeq 1500. Clones were called with MiXCR by TCRdb after fastp trimmed the public reads at Q25, and only in-frame beta chains were retained. One record per CDR3 amino acid sequence lists the most common genes and DNA. The sample table holds approximately 500,000 distinct CDR3 sequences, of which around 35% were seen once. Clones ranked in the top ten supply about a sixth of the sample. This specimen's treatment or condition label, per the study, means: in vitro stimulation with specific CMV peptide epitopes to enrich CMV-specific T cells. These receptors have no known antigen. The sample in question was cultured PBMCs, obtained from culture after CMV antigen stimulation. The receptor set was obtained from a human donor in good health (CMV status not recorded). Some clones in this sample may be carry-over from other donors' samples.

This clonotype was detected a few times. The chain recombines TRBV25-1 with TRBJ1-5; D possibly corresponds to TRBD1 (6 bases). The V end was cut by 1 base, the J end by 6 bases, with 10 bases between. The CDR3 has 14 amino acids. In germline, CDR1 is MGHDK, CDR2 SYGVNS. Here the CDR3 reads CASSESTGPQPQHF. In nucleotides, the CDR3 is TGTGCCAGCAGTGAATCTACAGGGCCTCAGCCCCAGCATTTT.

The CDR3 DNA sequence: TGTGCCAGCAGTTATCTCACGAGAACTTACGAGCAGTACTTC. As protein: CASSYLTRTYEQYF. The chain employs TRBV6-1 and TRBJ2-7; D is uncertain. V lost 5 bases and J 4 bases, leaving 15 bases between the germline ends. Germline V gene data show CDR1 as MNHNS and CDR2 as SASEGT. The CDR3 extends over 14 amino acids.

This clonotype occurred a few times. The CDR3 nucleotides are TGCGCCAGCAGCATATGGACTCGGCTTAATTCACCCCTCCACTTT. The encoded protein is CASSIWTRLNSPLHF. This rearrangement joins TRBV5-1 to TRBJ1-6; D gene ambiguous. CDR1 and CDR2 (germline): SGHRS, YFSETQ. CDR3 size: 15 residues. V was clipped by 4 bases and J by 6 bases, with 14 bases between them. The whole variable domain, remainder taken from reference TRBV5-1 and TRBJ1-6, is KAGVTQTPRYLIKTRGQQVTLSCSPISGHRSVSWYQQTPGQGLQFLFEYFSETQRNKGNFPGRFSGRQFSNSRSEMNVSTLELGDSALYLCASSIWTRLNSPLHFGNGTRLTVT.

The table lists this clonotype with a few counts. The genes are TRBV6-2 or TRBV6-3 and TRBJ2-7; D is uncertain. Germline V gives CDR1 MNHEY, CDR2 SVGEGT. V was pared by 2 bases and J by 8 bases, with 10 bases between. The CDR3 runs 12 residues. The CDR3 spells CASSYMGLKQYF. CDR3 DNA sequence: TGTGCCAGCAGTTACATGGGGTTGAAGCAGTACTTC.

This clonotype was picked up a small number of times. The chain joins TRBV28 to TRBJ2-2, with 8 bases identical to TRBD1. The CDR3 consists of 18 residues. The germline V gene encodes CDR1 MDHEN and CDR2 SYDVKM. The ends lost 5 bases at V and 0 bases at J; junction bases unmatched: 11. The CDR3 bases are TGTGCCAGCAGTCACGAAAGAATGGGACAGGCGAACACCGGGGAGCTGTTTTTT. Translated: CASSHERMGQANTGELFF.

This clonotype was seen ten or more times. The V and J genes are TRBV7-2 and TRBJ1-4; D gene uncertain. This CDR3 has 14 amino acids. Trimming shortened V by 1 base and J by 7 bases, and 10 bases separated the two germline ends. In germline, CDR1 is SGHTA, CDR2 FQGNSA. The CDR3 protein is CASSLGGGREKLFF. The CDR3 region has the DNA TGTGCCAGCAGCTTAGGGGGAGGACGTGAAAAACTGTTTTTT. Full variable domain (missing parts from reference TRBV7-2 and TRBJ1-4): GAGVSQSPSNKVTEKGKDVELRCDPISGHTALYWYRQSLGQGLEFLIYFQGNSAPDKSGLPSDRFSAERTGGSVSTLTIQRTQQEDSAVYLCASSLGGGREKLFFGSGTQLSVL.

The V gene is TRBV5-8, the J gene TRBJ1-1; D call uncertain. Trimming pared 2 bases from V and 2 bases from J, leaving 16 bases between. CDR1 is SGHTS and CDR2 is YDEGEE in the germline V gene. CDR3 length: 16 residues. CDR3 DNA: TGTGCCAGCAGCTTTGGACCCCAGGAAGTAAACACTGAAGCTTTCTTT. This gives the protein CASSFGPQEVNTEAFF. Full variable domain (rest looked up from reference TRBV5-8 and TRBJ1-1): EAGVTQSPTHLIKTRGQQATLRCSPISGHTSVYWYQQALGLGLQFLLWYDEGEERNRGNFPPRFSGRQFPNYSSELNVNALELEDSALYLCASSFGPQEVNTEAFFGQGTRLTVV.

The chain joins TRBV12-3 or TRBV12-4 to TRBJ1-4, with 7 bases lining up with TRBD1. This CDR3 is 14 amino acids long. The trim removed 5 bases at V and 11 bases at J, leaving 11 bases unmatched. The chain's CDR3 is CASSLRQGMEKLFF. In DNA form, the CDR3 reads TGTGCCAGCAGTCTCCGACAGGGAATGGAGAAACTGTTTTTT.

Ten or more counts support this clonotype. The chain has TRBV7-2 and TRBJ1-1, with 7 bases that match TRBD1. In germline, CDR1 is SGHTA, CDR2 FQGNSA. V shed 4 bases and J 3 bases; nucleotides not matched to a gene: 5. There are 14 residues in the CDR3. CDR3 sequence: CASSWTTGDTEAFF. The CDR3 nucleotides are TGTGCCAGCAGCTGGACAACAGGGGACACTGAAGCTTTCTTT.

This clonotype has just a few counts. The chain joins TRBV6-2 or TRBV6-3 to TRBJ2-7, with 8 bases fitting TRBD2. The ends lost 4 bases at V and 6 bases at J; junction bases unmatched: 8. The CDR3 length is 14 residues. Germline V lookup: CDR1 MNHEY, CDR2 SVGEGT. CDR3 in DNA: TGTGCCAGCAGTTCGCCGGGACTAGTATCCGAGCAGTACGTC. Protein: CASSSPGLVSEQYV.

This clonotype appeared a few times. The chain links TRBV12-3 or TRBV12-4 to TRBJ1-5; D unresolved. V was cut by 5 bases and J by 6 bases, with 17 bases left in between. The CDR3 spans 15 residues. The CDR3 DNA reads as TGTGCCAGCAGTCCCGTGACGGGAGGTGTTCAGCCCCAGCATTTT. Its protein product is CASSPVTGGVQPQHF.

The genes are TRBV6-2 or TRBV6-3 and TRBJ1-2; unclear D gene. Between the trimmed V and J ends, which lost 7 bases and 4 bases, there was a span of 16 bases. The germline V gene has CDR1 MNHEY and CDR2 SVGEGT. The CDR3 sequence is 14 residues long. This CDR3 reads CASTKAYRSYGYTF. The DNA for the CDR3 is TGTGCCAGCACTAAAGCATACAGAAGCTATGGCTACACCTTC.

The chain combines TRBV27 with TRBJ2-7; D unclear. Trimming pared 6 bases from V and 0 bases from J, leaving 12 bases between. The CDR3 extends over 14 amino acids. Germline V gene data show CDR1 as MNHEY and CDR2 as SMNVEV (reference sequence). CDR3 coding DNA: TGTGCCAGCAGGTATGGACGGAACTCCTACGAGCAGTACTTC. It is translated as CASRYGRNSYEQYF.

The gene calls are TRBV18 and TRBJ2-5; 8 nucleotides match TRBD2. The germline V gene encodes CDR1 KGHSH and CDR2 LQKENI. The CDR3 loop spans 19 amino acids. With 3 bases clipped from V and 6 bases from J, the junction kept 21 bases outside the gene matches. The CDR3 protein is CASSPTTISLAGMKKTQYF. DNA for the CDR3: TGTGCCAGCTCACCGACGACCATTTCCCTAGCGGGTATGAAGAAGACCCAGTACTTC.

The chain carries TRBV19 and TRBJ1-4, with 7 positions matching TRBD1. This CDR3 contains 15 residues. V lost 6 bases and J lost 7; bases outside the gene matches: 11. The germline V gene encodes CDR1 LNHDA and CDR2 SQIVND (reference sequence). The CDR3 DNA reads as TGTGCCAGTAGCCTAGATGACAGGGCGGGTGAAAAACTGTTTTTT. Its translation is CASSLDDRAGEKLFF.

The chain employs TRBV6-1 and TRBJ1-6, with D maybe TRBD1 (6 bases). V was trimmed by 6 bases and J by 13 bases, leaving 16 bases between them. Per germline, CDR1 MNHNS and CDR2 SASEGT. This CDR3 spans 13 amino acids. CDR3 protein: CASSDRIANPLHF. The DNA of the CDR3 is TGTGCCAGCAGCGACAGGATAGCGAACCCCCTCCACTTT.

The chain combines TRBV12-3 or TRBV12-4 with TRBJ2-6; 8 positions match TRBD1. The CDR3 runs 18 residues. V dropped 3 bases and J dropped 2; count of bases not matched to a gene: 9. The CDR3 nucleotides are TGTGCCAGCAGTTTTTTGGGCAGGGGGCTTACTGGGGCCAACGTCCTGACTTTC. This translates into CASSFLGRGLTGANVLTF.

The V gene is TRBV24-1, the J gene TRBJ2-1; D possibly uses TRBD1 or TRBD2 (5 bases each). V lost 6 bases to trimming and J lost 9 bases, with 8 bases between them. CDR3 size: 11 residues. Per germline, CDR1 KGHDR and CDR2 SFDVKD. The CDR3 loop reads CATSPGTEQFF. The CDR3 bases are TGTGCCACCAGTCCCGGGACTGAGCAGTTCTTC.

J is TRBJ2-1 and V is TRBV4-1; D is ambiguous. V was clipped by 1 base and J by 0 bases, with 10 bases between them. Germline CDR1 reads MGHRA; CDR2 reads YSYEKL. The CDR3 is 16 residues long. The CDR3 sequence is CASSQVDMISYNEQFF. CDR3 DNA sequence: TGCGCCAGCAGCCAAGTAGACATGATCTCCTACAATGAGCAGTTCTTC.

The rearrangement joins TRBV3-1 to TRBJ2-1; D is unclear. The CDR3 consists of 14 residues. V lost 1 base, J lost 6 bases, and 10 bases lay in between. Germline CDR1 is LGHDT and CDR2 is YNNKEL (reference sequence). CDR3 DNA sequence: TGTGCCAGCAGCCAAGCCGGCAGCCTCAATGAGCAGTTCTTC. Translating gives CASSQAGSLNEQFF.

The gene calls are TRBV7-2 and TRBJ1-5; D not resolved. CDR1 and CDR2 (germline): SGHTA, FQGNSA. The CDR3 runs 12 residues. V gave up 2 bases and J gave up 4 bases, with 3 bases separating them. The CDR3, as DNA: TGTGCCAGCAGCTTACAGAATCAGCCCCAGCATTTT. Amino acid sequence: CASSLQNQPQHF.